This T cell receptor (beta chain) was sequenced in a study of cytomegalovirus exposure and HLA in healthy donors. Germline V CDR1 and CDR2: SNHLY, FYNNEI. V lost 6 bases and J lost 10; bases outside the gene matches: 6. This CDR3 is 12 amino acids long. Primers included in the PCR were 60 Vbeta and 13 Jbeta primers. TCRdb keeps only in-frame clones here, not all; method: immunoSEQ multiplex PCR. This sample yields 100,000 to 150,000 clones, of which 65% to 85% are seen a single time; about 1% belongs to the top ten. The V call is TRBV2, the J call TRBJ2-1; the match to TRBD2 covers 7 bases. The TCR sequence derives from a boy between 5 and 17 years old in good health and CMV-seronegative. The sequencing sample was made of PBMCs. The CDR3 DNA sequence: TGTGCCAGCAGGGGGGGGAGACACGAGCAGTTCTTC. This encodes CASRGGRHEQFF.